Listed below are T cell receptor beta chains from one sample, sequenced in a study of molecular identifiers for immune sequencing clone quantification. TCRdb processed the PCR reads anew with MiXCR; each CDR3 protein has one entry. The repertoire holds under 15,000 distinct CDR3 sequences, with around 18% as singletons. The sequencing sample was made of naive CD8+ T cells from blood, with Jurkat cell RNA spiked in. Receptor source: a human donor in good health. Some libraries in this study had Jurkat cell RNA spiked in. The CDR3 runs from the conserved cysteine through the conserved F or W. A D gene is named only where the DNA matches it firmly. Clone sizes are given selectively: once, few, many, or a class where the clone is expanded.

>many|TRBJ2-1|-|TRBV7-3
CASSLSAEQFF
TGTGCCAGCAGCTTGAGCGCTGAGCAGTTCTTC
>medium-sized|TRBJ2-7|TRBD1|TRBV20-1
CSATGTDSYEQYF
TGCAGTGCTACCGGGACAGACTCCTACGAGCAGTACTTC
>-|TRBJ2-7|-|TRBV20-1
CSARGAQSHEQYF
TGCAGCGCTAGAGGCGCGCAGTCCCACGAGCAGTACTTC
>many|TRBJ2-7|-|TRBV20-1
CSARYAGGSYEQYF
TGCAGTGCTAGATATGCGGGCGGCTCCTACGAGCAGTACTTC
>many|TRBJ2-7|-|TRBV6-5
CASSSHTYEQYF
TGTGCCAGCAGCTCCCACACCTACGAGCAGTACTTC
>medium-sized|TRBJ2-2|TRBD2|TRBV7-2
CASSLALAGGPGELFF
TGTGCCAGCAGCTTAGCTCTAGCGGGAGGTCCCGGGGAGCTGTTTTTT
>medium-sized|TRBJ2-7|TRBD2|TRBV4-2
CASSQDIAGGPYEQYF
TGTGCCAGCAGCCAAGATATAGCGGGAGGGCCCTACGAGCAGTACTTC
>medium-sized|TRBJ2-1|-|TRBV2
CASSEAFAGSDLHNEQFF
TGTGCCAGCAGTGAAGCGTTCGCTGGTTCAGATCTACACAATGAGCAGTTCTTC
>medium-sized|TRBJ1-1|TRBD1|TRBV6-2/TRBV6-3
CASSLTGGGTEAFF
TGTGCCAGCAGTTTGACAGGGGGGGGAACTGAAGCTTTCTTT
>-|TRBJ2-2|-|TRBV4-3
CASSQAVGGGWAGELFF
TGCGCCAGCAGCCAGGCCGTTGGGGGTGGGTGGGCTGGGGAGCTGTTTTTT
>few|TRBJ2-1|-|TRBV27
CASTIRGSYNEQFF
TGTGCCAGCACAATCAGAGGCTCCTACAATGAGCAGTTCTTC
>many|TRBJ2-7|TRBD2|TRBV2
CASSEDSGRSSNEQYF
TGTGCCAGCAGTGAAGACAGCGGGAGGAGCTCTAACGAGCAGTACTTC
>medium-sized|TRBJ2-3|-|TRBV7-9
CASTDPSRTSTDTQYF
TGTGCCAGCACCGATCCATCCCGGACCAGCACAGATACGCAGTATTTT
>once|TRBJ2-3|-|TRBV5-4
CASSWPSGEGADTQYF
TGTGCCAGCAGCTGGCCGTCGGGGGAGGGGGCAGATACGCAGTATTTT
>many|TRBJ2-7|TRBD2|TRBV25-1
CASSVVAGIYEQYF
TGTGCCAGCAGTGTGGTAGCGGGAATCTACGAGCAGTACTTC
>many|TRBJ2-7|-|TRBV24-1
CATRGGETYEQYF
TGTGCCACCAGGGGTGGGGAAACCTACGAGCAGTACTTC